The next 21 T cell receptor beta chains were all read from a single sample in a study of beta chain features in type 1 diabetes. The isolated RNA, all of it, was reverse transcribed, so expressed TCRB transcripts were what got sequenced. Data came from immunoSEQ multiplex PCR; TCRdb stores just in-frame clones and leaves some out. The data contain fewer than 650,000 clones, about 16% of them singletons. The material sequenced was naive CD4+ T cells from blood. The source is a man aged 18 to 30 in good health.

The chain links TRBV7-2 to TRBJ2-4; the D is unclear. This CDR3 spans 14 amino acids. Germline V lookup: CDR1 SGHTA, CDR2 FQGNSA. V lost 5 bases to trimming and J lost 0 bases, with 8 bases between them. The CDR3 region has the DNA TGTGCCAGCAGCCCTAGAAGAGCCAAAAACATTCAGTACTTC. Translation: CASSPRRAKNIQYF.

This sequence joins TRBV4-3 and TRBJ1-2, with D possibly matching TRBD1 (6 bases). Between the trimmed V and J ends, which lost 0 bases and 7 bases, there was a span of 15 bases. The CDR3 is made up of 15 amino acids. Per the germline V gene, CDR1 is LGHNA and CDR2 is YSLEER. The CDR3 region is CASSQDYTGSSGYTF. CDR3 DNA sequence: TGCGCCAGCAGCCAAGATTACACAGGGAGCTCTGGCTACACCTTC.

On this clone itself: Other nucleotide sequences in the sample specify the same CDR3. The chain employs TRBV28 and TRBJ1-2; D is unclear. In germline, CDR1 is MDHEN, CDR2 SYDVKM. V lost 3 bases to trimming and J lost 5 bases, with 10 bases between them. The CDR3 has 13 residues. The CDR3 reads CASSLLGSYGYTF. The CDR3 DNA is TGTGCCAGCAGTTTGCTCGGGTCTTATGGCTACACCTTC.

The V call is TRBV10-3, the J call TRBJ2-1; D gene ambiguous. Germline V gives CDR1 ENHRY, CDR2 SYGVKD. The CDR3 has 13 amino acids. Trimming cost V 6 bases and J 4 bases, with 10 bases left between them. In DNA form, the CDR3 reads TGTGCCATCAGCGCGACGGTGTACAATGAGCAGTTCTTC. Its protein is CAISATVYNEQFF.

The chain links TRBV4-1 to TRBJ2-7; 8 bases match TRBD1. Germline V gene data show CDR1 as MGHRA and CDR2 as YSYEKL. The J segment lost 3 bases and the V segment lost 3 bases, leaving 7 bases of the junction unmatched. This CDR3 comprises 15 residues. The CDR3 reads CASSQGWGTGYEQYF. The CDR3, as DNA: TGCGCCAGCAGCCAGGGATGGGGGACAGGCTACGAGCAGTACTTC.

The genes are TRBV4-2 and TRBJ2-2, with TRBD2 matching 7 bases. V lost 0 bases, J lost 6 bases, and 7 bases stayed unmatched. Germline V gene lookup returns CDR1 LGHNA and CDR2 YNFKEQ. This CDR3 region has 16 residues. CDR3 nucleotides: TGTGCCAGCAGCCAAGATGTGGGAGGGCCTCCCGGGGAGCTGTTTTTT. It specifies CASSQDVGGPPGELFF.

This chain uses TRBV5-6 with TRBJ2-5; possibly TRBD2 for D (5 bases). The germline V gene has CDR1 SGHDT and CDR2 YYEEEE. V lost 4 bases and J 2 bases, leaving 9 bases between the germline ends. The length of the CDR3 is 13 residues. DNA of the CDR3: TGTGCCAGCAGCGGAGGTGAGCAAGAGACCCAGTACTTC. This gives the protein CASSGGEQETQYF.

The J gene is TRBJ2-5, the V gene TRBV9, with 7 bases identical to TRBD1. In germline, CDR1 is SGDLS, CDR2 YYNGEE. The junction had 3 bases not matched to a gene; V was cut back by 0 bases and J by 4 bases. The CDR3 sequence is 14 residues long. Here the CDR3 DNA reads TGTGCCAGCAGCGTAGGGCAGGGGGTAGAGACCCAGTACTTC. Translating it yields CASSVGQGVETQYF.

This clone has a handful of counts. CDR3 nucleotide sequence: TGTGCCAGCAGTGAATCGGGACTAGCGGGGTTATACGAGCAGTACTTC. Amino acid sequence: CASSESGLAGLYEQYF. This chain uses TRBV25-1 with TRBJ2-7; TRBD2 aligns across 13 bases. V lost 1 base and J lost 4; bases outside the gene matches: 4. Per germline, CDR1 MGHDK and CDR2 SYGVNS. The CDR3 covers 16 residues.

This rearrangement joins TRBV5-8 to TRBJ2-5; 7 bases fit TRBD1. V lost 3 bases to trimming and J lost 5 bases; unmatched junction nucleotides: 16. Germline V gives CDR1 SGHTS, CDR2 YDEGEE. The CDR3 is 17 residues long. CDR3 region: CASSSTTGTADRETQYF. CDR3 nucleotide sequence: TGTGCCAGCAGCTCGACGACCGGGACAGCCGATCGCGAGACCCAGTACTTC.

The rearrangement links TRBV4-1 to TRBJ1-2; D gene uncertain. The CDR3 contains 15 residues. Per the germline V gene, CDR1 is MGHRA and CDR2 is YSYEKL. V lost 6 bases and J lost 2, with 16 bases in between. CDR3 nucleotides: TGCGCCAGCAGGAAGAGCCCAGGAGAGAACTATGGCTACACCTTC. Translation: CASRKSPGENYGYTF.

The gene calls are TRBV10-3 and TRBJ2-5, with 7 bases aligning to TRBD2. The V gene end was trimmed by 4 bases and the J gene end by 1 base; junction bases not matched to a gene: 0. Germline values: CDR1 ENHRY, CDR2 SYGVKD. There are 13 residues in the CDR3. CDR3 amino acids: CAISGGGQETQYF. The CDR3 region has the DNA TGTGCCATCAGTGGGGGGGGCCAAGAGACCCAGTACTTC.

The chain links TRBV2 to TRBJ2-1; 11 nucleotides match TRBD2. V gave up 6 bases and J gave up 4 bases; unmatched junction bases: 5. The V gene's germline CDR1 is SNHLY and CDR2 FYNNEI. This CDR3 region has 15 residues. The CDR3: CASRLTSGEYNEQFF. Written as DNA, the CDR3 is TGTGCCAGCAGGTTGACTAGCGGGGAGTACAATGAGCAGTTCTTC.

This clone came up a few times. The chain has TRBV29-1 and TRBJ1-1; no clear D gene. There are 13 residues in the CDR3. Germline assignment: CDR1 SQVTM and CDR2 ANQGSEA. The V end was cut by 8 bases, the J end by 0 bases, with 13 bases between. This CDR3 is CSSSVLVNTEAFF. CDR3 DNA sequence: TGCAGCTCCTCAGTTTTGGTGAACACTGAAGCTTTCTTT. Together with reference TRBV29-1 and TRBJ1-1, the CDR3 gives the full variable domain: SAVISQKPSRDICQRGTSLTIQCQVDSQVTMMFWYRQQPGQSLTLIATANQGSEATYESGFVIDKFPISRPNLTFSTLTVSNMSPEDSSIYLCSSSVLVNTEAFFGQGTRLTVV.

The chain combines TRBV5-1 with TRBJ2-1; 7 positions agree with TRBD1. Germline loops: CDR1 SGHRS, CDR2 YFSETQ. The V gene end was trimmed by 4 bases and the J gene end by 2 bases; junction bases not matched to a gene: 3. The CDR3 sequence is 14 residues long. The CDR3 reads CASSAGGTYNEQFF. In DNA, the CDR3 is TGCGCCAGCAGCGCAGGGGGAACCTACAATGAGCAGTTCTTC. Using reference TRBV5-1 and TRBJ2-1 for the parts outside the CDR3, the full variable domain is KAGVTQTPRYLIKTRGQQVTLSCSPISGHRSVSWYQQTPGQGLQFLFEYFSETQRNKGNFPGRFSGRQFSNSRSEMNVSTLELGDSALYLCASSAGGTYNEQFFGPGTRLTVL.

Written as DNA, the CDR3 is TGTGCCAGCAGCGTAGATATGTCGACGGCTAACTATGGCTACACCTTC. It encodes CASSVDMSTANYGYTF. The chain is built from TRBV9 and TRBJ1-2; D is ambiguous. The length of the CDR3 is 16 residues. CDR1 is SGDLS and CDR2 is YYNGEE in the germline V gene. Trimming took 0 bases from V and 0 from J, leaving 12 bases between them.

The chain uses TRBV9 and TRBJ2-5; 13 bases agree with TRBD2. The CDR3 has 17 residues. Germline V gene lookup returns CDR1 SGDLS and CDR2 YYNGEE. J gave up 5 bases and V 0 bases, and 7 bases lay outside the gene matches. The CDR3 reads CASSVGTSGSQSETQYF. The CDR3, as DNA: TGTGCCAGCAGCGTAGGGACTAGCGGGAGTCAGAGTGAGACCCAGTACTTC.

The chain combines TRBV7-8 with TRBJ2-1; D not certain. This CDR3 is 13 amino acids long. From germline, CDR1 is SGHVS and CDR2 FQNEAQ. Trimming stripped 2 bases from V and 8 bases from J, with 10 bases between. The CDR3, as DNA: TGTGCCAGCAGCTTACGGCTTTCCCATGAGCAGTTCTTC. As protein: CASSLRLSHEQFF.

The chain carries TRBV18 and TRBJ1-6; D gene ambiguous. Trimming pared 0 bases from V and 8 bases from J, leaving 11 bases between. The CDR3 contains 15 residues. Germline V CDR1 and CDR2: KGHSH, LQKENI. The CDR3 DNA follows: TGTGCCAGCTCACCACCGAAGGGATGGGATTCACCCCTCCACTTT. This encodes CASSPPKGWDSPLHF.

This chain connects TRBV9 to TRBJ2-7, with a possible D match to TRBD2 (5 bases). Trimming took 4 bases from V and 2 from J, leaving 13 bases between them. The CDR3 totals 14 residues. The germline V gene has CDR1 SGDLS and CDR2 YYNGEE. CDR3 DNA: TGTGCCAGCAGCCCTCTCGGGGTAGCCTACGAGCAGTACTTC. Its translation is CASSPLGVAYEQYF.

The chain recombines TRBV5-6 with TRBJ1-5, with 9 bases aligning to TRBD1. From germline, CDR1 is SGHDT and CDR2 YYEEEE. The V segment lost 4 bases and the J segment 3 bases; nucleotides outside the gene matches: 11. The CDR3 sequence is 17 residues long. The CDR3 nucleotides read TGTGCCAGCAGCCTCACAGGGGGCTATAGGGACAATCAGCCCCAGCATTTT. Its translation is CASSLTGGYRDNQPQHF.